This T cell receptor (delta chain) emerged from a study of γδ T cells in repeated Plasmodium falciparum infection. TCRdb re-called the multiplex PCR reads with CATT. Here the sample spans around 86,000 delta-chain clones, under 1.5% being singletons. This clone showed up many times. This TCR came from a pool of human donors (malaria-infected and uninfected, not separated). Sequenced sample: gamma-delta T cells from blood.

For the CDR3, the DNA is TGTGCTCTTGGGGAACCTTCCCCTGGGGGATACAACACCGATAAACTCATCTTT. This codes for CALGEPSPGGYNTDKLIF. The V and J genes are TRDV1 and TRDJ1; 11 positions match TRDD3. CDR3 length: 18 residues. After removal of 1 base from V and 0 bases from J, the junction contained 7 bases not matched to a gene. Germline V gene lookup returns CDR1 TSWWSYY and CDR2 QGS.